These 15 T cell receptor beta chains share one sample of origin, sequenced in a study of blood T cell repertoires in COVID-19. Libraries were prepared by immunoSEQ multiplex PCR; TCRdb keeps only in-frame clonotypes and omits some of them. Here the sample spans about 180,000 clones, roughly 87% being singletons. Sequencing was done on a sample of PBMCs or T cells enriched from blood (not recorded which). Receptor source: a woman aged 40 to 49 with acute COVID-19.

V and J are TRBV27 and TRBJ1-1; 7 nucleotides agree with TRBD1. The CDR3 contains 14 residues. Germline V gene lookup returns CDR1 MNHEY and CDR2 SMNVEV (reference sequence). J gave up 10 bases and V 0 bases, and 8 bases lay outside the gene matches. The CDR3: CASSLSTGSVGAFF. For the CDR3, the DNA is TGTGCCAGCAGTTTATCGACAGGGTCGGTTGGAGCTTTCTTT.

This rearrangement joins TRBV10-2 to TRBJ2-7; D call uncertain. Trimming took 2 bases from V and 0 from J, leaving 8 bases between them. The length of the CDR3 is 14 residues. Germline V gene data show CDR1 as WSHSY and CDR2 as SAAADI. CDR3 amino acids: CASSEARNSYEQYF. The CDR3 region has the DNA TGCGCCAGCAGTGAGGCCAGGAACTCCTACGAGCAGTACTTC.

V gene TRBV18 combines with J gene TRBJ1-2; TRBD1 aligns across 7 bases. The CDR3 runs 17 residues. Germline V lookup: CDR1 KGHSH, CDR2 LQKENI. V shed 2 bases, J shed 9 bases, and the junction held 18 bases outside the gene matches. Here the CDR3 reads CASSPDGTDLGFISYTF. CDR3 sequence (DNA): TGTGCCAGCTCACCAGACGGGACAGATTTGGGATTTATCAGCTACACCTTC.

The rearrangement uses TRBV21-1 and TRBJ2-3; the D call of TRBD1 is as the table states it, not checked on the DNA. TRBV21-1 constitutes a pseudogene. The CDR3 extends over 16 amino acids. CDR3 sequence (DNA): TGTGCCAGCAGCAAAGCGGGGGACAGCTCCACAGATACGCAGTATTTT. Amino acids: CASSKAGDSSTDTQYF.

This clone appeared once. This chain links TRBV7-3 with TRBJ1-2; TRBD1 matches 11 bases. The CDR3 is made up of 15 amino acids. From germline, CDR1 is SGHTA and CDR2 FQGTGA. Trimming at V came to 7 bases and at J to 7 bases, leaving 11 bases not matched to a gene. CDR3 in DNA: TGTGCCAGCACCGGGACAGGGGGGAAGAGGAGTGGCTACACCTTC. Encoded protein: CASTGTGGKRSGYTF. The entire variable domain, with the rest obtained from reference TRBV7-3 and TRBJ1-2, is as follows: GAGVSQTPSNKVTEKGKYVELRCDPISGHTALYWYRQSLGQGPEFLIYFQGTGAADDSGLPNDRFFAVRPEGSVSTLKIQRTERGDSAVYLCASTGTGGKRSGYTFGSGTRLTVV.

The count of this clone is one. The chain combines TRBV27 with TRBJ1-2, with TRBD1 matching over 8 bases. CDR1 is MNHEY and CDR2 is SMNVEV in the germline V gene (reference sequence). The CDR3 has 13 amino acids. Trimming removed 3 bases from V and 8 bases from J; junction bases left unmatched: 5. CDR3 nucleotides: TGTGCCAGCAGTTTGATGACAGGGGCAGGCTACACCTTC. It encodes CASSLMTGAGYTF.

The chain combines TRBV9 with TRBJ2-2; D remains ambiguous. CDR1 is SGDLS and CDR2 is YYNGEE in the germline V gene. The CDR3 extends over 13 amino acids. The germline V and J ends were trimmed by 0 bases and 5 bases, with 5 bases remaining between them. The CDR3 DNA sequence: TGTGCCAGCAGCGTAGTGGCTACCGGGGAGCTGTTTTTT. Its protein is CASSVVATGELFF.

The chain carries TRBV7-9 and TRBJ2-1; TRBD2 agrees at 8 bases. This CDR3 region has 15 residues. V was clipped by 3 bases and J by 8 bases; unmatched bases: 9. The germline CDR1 and CDR2 sequences are SEHNR and FQNEAQ (reference sequence). As DNA, the CDR3 is TGTGCCAGCAGCTTGAGCGGGAGTGAGCGGTATGAGCAGTTCTTC. Its translation: CASSLSGSERYEQFF.

CDR3 coding DNA: TGTGCCAGCAGTGAGGGGCCAAACACTGAAGCTTTCTTT. It is translated as CASSEGPNTEAFF. This chain joins TRBV2 and TRBJ1-1, with a tentative D call TRBD1 (5 bases). This CDR3 contains 13 residues. The germline V gene encodes CDR1 SNHLY and CDR2 FYNNEI. V lost 3 bases to trimming and J lost 2 bases, with 7 bases between them. The whole variable domain, remainder taken from reference TRBV2 and TRBJ1-1, is EPEVTQTPSHQVTQMGQEVILRCVPISNHLYFYWYRQILGQKVEFLVSFYNNEISEKSEIFDDQFSVERPDGSNFTLKIRSTKLEDSAMYFCASSEGPNTEAFFGQGTRLTVV.

The gene calls are TRBV19 and TRBJ2-7; a weak D match, TRBD2 (6 bases). The germline V gene has CDR1 LNHDA and CDR2 SQIVND (reference sequence). V was cut by 0 bases and J by 3 bases, with 9 bases left in between. The CDR3 runs 14 residues. DNA of the CDR3: TGTGCCAGTAGTATAGACCGGGGAGGCTACGAGCAGTACTTC. Protein product: CASSIDRGGYEQYF.

V usage is TRBV3-1 (or the pseudogene TRBV3-2) and J usage is TRBJ2-3; D perhaps matches TRBD2 (6 bases). The CDR3 has 12 amino acids. Germline V gives CDR1 LGHDT, CDR2 YNNKEL (reference sequence). Trimming shortened V by 4 bases and J by 5 bases, and 7 bases separated the two germline ends. CDR3 amino acids: CASSLSGDTQYF. The CDR3 DNA follows: TGTGCCAGCAGCCTTAGCGGAGATACGCAGTATTTT.

The chain combines TRBV7-8 with TRBJ1-1; 8 positions agree with TRBD1. The CDR3 length is 14 residues. The V and J ends lost 5 bases and 4 bases, in that order; junction bases with no gene match: 6. Germline lookup yields CDR1 SGHVS and CDR2 FQNEAQ. The CDR3, as DNA: TGTGCCAGCAGCCAAAACAGGGGGACCACTGAAGCTTTCTTT. Protein product: CASSQNRGTTEAFF.

V is TRBV12-5 and J is TRBJ2-6; 7 nucleotides line up with TRBD1. There are 18 residues in the CDR3. Germline CDR1 reads LGHNT; CDR2 reads FRNRAP. J gave up 0 bases and V 2 bases, and 7 bases lay outside the gene matches. For the CDR3, the DNA is TGTGCTAGTGGTTTGACTGACAGGGCAACCTCTGGGGCCAACGTCCTGACTTTC. This gives the protein CASGLTDRATSGANVLTF.

This clone was recorded at least ten times. The sample carries other DNA sequences with the same CDR3. This sequence joins TRBV7-2 and TRBJ2-5; TRBD2 matches 9 bases. The germline gives CDR1 SGHTA, CDR2 FQGNSA. CDR3 length: 16 amino acids. V was clipped by 0 bases and J by 4 bases; unmatched bases: 6. CDR3 sequence (DNA): TGTGCCAGCAGCTTAGCACTTAGCGGGAGCGGAGAGACCCAGTACTTC. It codes for CASSLALSGSGETQYF. Combining the CDR3 with reference TRBV7-2 and TRBJ2-5 gives the whole variable domain GAGVSQSPSNKVTEKGKDVELRCDPISGHTALYWYRQSLGQGLEFLIYFQGNSAPDKSGLPSDRFSAERTGGSVSTLTIQRTQQEDSAVYLCASSLALSGSGETQYFGPGTRLLVL.

Of note for this clone: Other DNA sequences from this sample encode an identical CDR3 as well. V and J are TRBV3-1 (or the pseudogene TRBV3-2) and TRBJ1-6; D is unclear. Germline V gene data show CDR1 as LGHDT and CDR2 as YNNKEL (reference sequence). Trimming cost V 3 bases and J 0 bases, with 6 bases left between them. The CDR3 extends over 15 amino acids. CDR3 coding DNA: TGTGCCAGCAGCCAGGGGAGCTCCTATAATTCACCCCTCCACTTT. Amino acids: CASSQGSSYNSPLHF.